The rows below give T cell receptor beta chains drawn from one sample of a study of T cell changes during pregnancy in multiple sclerosis. Assay: immunoSEQ multiplex PCR; the TCRdb copy retains only in-frame clones and omits some. The sample includes about 50,000 clones, approximately 91% seen only once; the top ten take 0.55% to 0.65%. Sequencing was performed on CD4+ T cells from peripheral blood mononuclear cells, taken after pregnancy. The receptors originated from a female donor in good health, enrolled as a control in a pregnancy study. Both conserved end residues are part of each CDR3. The D gene is left open where the match is weak. A row's size may be missing; if present it is once, few, many or a size class.

j_call v_call clone_size d_call cdr3_aa cdr3_nt
TRBJ2-5 TRBV10-3 . TRBD1 CATTQAGTGGLAQYF TGTGCCACCACTCAAGCCGGGACAGGGGGTTTGGCCCAGTACTTC
TRBJ2-3 TRBV6-1 . . CASSGTTTDTQYF TGTGCCAGCAGTGGGACTACCACAGATACGCAGTATTTT
TRBJ2-4 TRBV6-5 . . CASREIDRPGIQYF TGTGCCAGCAGGGAGATCGACAGGCCAGGCATTCAGTACTTC
TRBJ1-5 TRBV6-6 . TRBD1 CASGDRVNQPQHF TGTGCCAGCGGGGACAGGGTTAATCAGCCCCAGCATTTT
TRBJ2-7 TRBV6-5 . . CASMFQAYSSYEQYF TGTGCCAGCATGTTTCAGGCCTACAGCTCCTACGAGCAGTACTTC
TRBJ2-6 TRBV28 . . CASSSGGTAGANVLTF TGTGCCAGCAGTTCAGGCGGGACGGCTGGGGCCAACGTCCTGACTTTC
TRBJ1-6 TRBV10-2 . . CASRGTSNSPLHF TGCGCCAGCAGAGGGACAAGTAATTCACCCCTCCACTTT
TRBJ2-1 TRBV29-1 . . CSVDRNNEQFF TGCAGCGTTGACAGGAACAATGAGCAGTTCTTC
TRBJ2-1 TRBV5-1 . TRBD2 CASSLEATGLASGEQFF TGCGCCAGCAGCTTGGAAGCTACGGGACTAGCTTCGGGCGAGCAGTTCTTC
TRBJ2-7 TRBV19 . TRBD1 CASSPTGLTYEQYF TGTGCCAGTAGTCCGACAGGGCTGACCTACGAGCAGTACTTC
TRBJ2-3 TRBV7-2 . TRBD2 CASSRISGRGSDTQYF TGTGCCAGCAGCCGGATTAGCGGGAGAGGGTCAGATACGCAGTATTTT
TRBJ1-1 TRBV30 . . CAWQQGWGTGTEAFF TGTGCCTGGCAACAGGGTTGGGGAACGGGTACTGAAGCTTTCTTT
TRBJ1-1 TRBV28 . TRBD1 CASSFSFGTGPAEAFF TGTGCCAGCAGTTTTTCATTCGGGACAGGCCCGGCTGAAGCTTTCTTT
TRBJ2-1 TRBV18 . TRBD2 CASSPRLAGGHEQFF TGTGCCAGCTCACCGAGACTAGCGGGAGGGCATGAGCAGTTCTTC
TRBJ2-3 TRBV2 . . CASTYMPGGTDTQYF TGTGCCAGCACCTATATGCCAGGCGGCACAGATACGCAGTATTTT
TRBJ1-1 TRBV19 once . CASTAPGLRRNTEAFF TGTGCCAGTACCGCGCCGGGACTGAGAAGGAACACTGAAGCTTTCTTT